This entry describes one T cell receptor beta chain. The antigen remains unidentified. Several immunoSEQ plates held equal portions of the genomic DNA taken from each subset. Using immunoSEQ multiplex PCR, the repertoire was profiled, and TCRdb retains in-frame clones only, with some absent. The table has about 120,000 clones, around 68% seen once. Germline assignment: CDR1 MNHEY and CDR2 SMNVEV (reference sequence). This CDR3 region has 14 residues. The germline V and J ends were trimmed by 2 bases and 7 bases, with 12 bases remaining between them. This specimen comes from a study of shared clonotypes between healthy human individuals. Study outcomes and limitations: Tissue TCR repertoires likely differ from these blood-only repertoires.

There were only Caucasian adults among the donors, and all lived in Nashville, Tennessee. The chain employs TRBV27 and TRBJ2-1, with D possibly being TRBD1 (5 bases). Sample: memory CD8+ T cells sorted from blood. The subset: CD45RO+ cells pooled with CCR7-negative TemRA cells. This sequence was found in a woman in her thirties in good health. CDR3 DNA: TGTGCCAGCAGTTTAGCAAGGGGTGGGAATGAGCAGTTCTTC. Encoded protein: CASSLARGGNEQFF.